What follows are 21 T cell receptor beta chains derived from one specimen sequenced in a study of T cells in Graves' hyperthyroidism and ophthalmopathy. RNA transcripts provided the source from which TCR beta CDR3 regions were amplified. When the TCR CDR3 underwent first-round RT-PCR, the HTBI primer set was used. TCRdb re-called the multiplex PCR reads through MiXCR, storing one row per CDR3 protein. The sample lists over 400,000 distinct CDR3 sequences; about 20% were seen once. The sequencing input was blood. The receptors were sampled from a woman in her 70s with Graves' ophthalmopathy.

Points on this clonotype: It may be a read error: a sequence one base away is much more abundant. The chain links TRBV6-5 to TRBJ2-7, with D possibly being TRBD2 (5 bases). Germline CDR1 and CDR2: MNHEY and SVGAGI. This CDR3 has 14 amino acids. V gave up 0 bases and J gave up 3 bases, with 9 bases separating them. Written as DNA, the CDR3 is TGTGCCAGCAGTTACTCATTAGCGAACTACGAGCAGTACTTC. As protein: CASSYSLANYEQYF.

This clonotype was counted only a few times. This may be a read error, as it is one base from a much larger clone. This chain links TRBV7-3 with TRBJ1-1; D is possibly TRBD1 (6 bases). The CDR3 contains 14 residues. Germline V lookup: CDR1 SGHTA, CDR2 FQGTGA. V lost 2 bases and J lost 1, with 8 bases in between. The CDR3 region is CASSLVGANTEAFF. CDR3 sequence (DNA): TGTGCCAGCAGCTTAGTGGGGGCGAACACTGAAGCTTTCTTT.

The CDR3 region is CASSPSFRAGDEKLFF. DNA for the CDR3: TGTGCCAGCAGCCCGTCTTTTCGGGCAGGGGATGAAAAACTGTTTTTT. The chain has TRBV28 and TRBJ1-4; possible D gene TRBD1, 6 bases. Germline CDR1 MDHEN, CDR2 SYDVKM. V gave up 6 bases and J gave up 6 bases, with 20 bases separating them. The CDR3 loop spans 16 amino acids.

This clonotype was counted ten times or more. V and J are TRBV10-3 and TRBJ1-2, with D uncertain. Deletions cut 5 bases from V and 4 bases from J, with 11 bases between. CDR3 length: 13 residues. The germline gives CDR1 ENHRY, CDR2 SYGVKD. The CDR3 region has the DNA TGTGCCATCAGTCCTGAGGGCACCTATGGCTACACCTTC. Residues: CAISPEGTYGYTF.

The table lists this clonotype with many counts. The rearrangement links TRBV6-5 to TRBJ2-1; a possible D gene is TRBD1 (5 bases). Trimming pared 2 bases from V and 7 bases from J, leaving 18 bases between. The CDR3 sequence is 16 residues long. Germline loops: CDR1 MNHEY, CDR2 SVGAGI. The CDR3 sequence is CASSYTRTTGSNEQFF. In DNA form, the CDR3 reads TGTGCCAGCAGTTACACAAGAACCACAGGCTCGAATGAGCAGTTCTTC.

The rearrangement links TRBV5-1 to TRBJ2-7; D unclear. This CDR3 is 14 amino acids long. With 2 bases removed from V and 7 bases from J, the gap between germline ends came to 16 bases. Germline V gives CDR1 SGHRS, CDR2 YFSETQ. The CDR3 DNA sequence: TGCGCCAGCAGCTTAGGGCAGAGGCTGTCGGAGCAGTACTTC. Translating it yields CASSLGQRLSEQYF.

The gene calls are TRBV18 and TRBJ2-2; 7 positions match TRBD2. Germline loops: CDR1 KGHSH, CDR2 LQKENI. Trimming at V came to 1 base and at J to 5 bases, leaving 7 bases not matched to a gene. The CDR3 has 16 amino acids. CDR3 coding DNA: TGTGCCAGCTCACCACTCGCGGGAGTTGATACCGGGGAGCTGTTTTTT. It yields the protein CASSPLAGVDTGELFF. The full variable domain, completed using reference TRBV18 and TRBJ2-2, is NAGVMQNPRHLVRRRGQEARLRCSPMKGHSHVYWYRQLPEEGLKFMVYLQKENIIDESGMPKERFSAEFPKEGPSILRIQQVVRGDSAAYFCASSPLAGVDTGELFFGEGSRLTVL.

The V gene is TRBV5-1, the J gene TRBJ1-4; unclear D gene. The CDR3 consists of 13 residues. V lost 0 bases and J 1 base, leaving 1 base between the germline ends. Germline V gives CDR1 SGHRS, CDR2 YFSETQ. Written as DNA, the CDR3 is TGCGCCAGCAGCTTGGGAACTAATGAAAAACTGTTTTTT. Its translation is CASSLGTNEKLFF.

This clonotype has more than one count but fewer than ten. The chain has TRBV5-4 and TRBJ1-5, with 8 positions matching TRBD1. After removal of 3 bases from V and 4 bases from J, the junction contained 3 bases not matched to a gene. This CDR3 contains 14 residues. CDR1 and CDR2 (germline): SGHNT, YYREEE (reference sequence). This chain's CDR3 is CASSSQGVNQPQHF. The CDR3, as DNA: TGTGCCAGCAGCTCACAGGGGGTAAATCAGCCCCAGCATTTT.

The table lists this clonotype with a few counts. J is TRBJ2-7 and V is TRBV20-1, with 9 bases lining up with TRBD2. Per germline, CDR1 DFQATT and CDR2 SNEGSKA (reference sequence). V dropped 2 bases and J dropped 6; count of bases not matched to a gene: 11. CDR3 size: 15 residues. The CDR3 here is CSARRGWLAGREQYF. The DNA of the CDR3 is TGCAGTGCTAGAAGGGGGTGGCTAGCGGGACGCGAGCAGTACTTC.

The J gene is TRBJ2-7, the V gene TRBV27; 8 nucleotides line up with TRBD1. V was pared by 4 bases and J by 2 bases, with 7 bases of the junction left unmatched. From germline, CDR1 is MNHEY and CDR2 SMNVEV (reference sequence). The length of the CDR3 is 15 residues. The CDR3 loop reads CASSSGQAGAYEQYF. The CDR3 nucleotides are TGTGCCAGCAGTTCGGGACAGGCTGGGGCCTACGAGCAGTACTTC.

Ten or more counts support this clonotype. The rearrangement joins TRBV12-3 or TRBV12-4 to TRBJ1-2, with D uncertain. The V gene lost 3 bases and the J gene lost 2 bases, with 7 bases spanning the gap. This CDR3 is built from 13 residues. This chain's CDR3 is CASSFYGNYGYTF. In DNA, the CDR3 is TGTGCCAGCAGTTTCTACGGCAACTATGGCTACACCTTC.

This clonotype was detected many times. V is TRBV3-1 and J is TRBJ2-1; no clear D gene. CDR3 length: 14 amino acids. V was shortened by 1 base and J by 6 bases, with 10 bases between the two germline ends. Germline CDR1 and CDR2: LGHDT and YNNKEL (reference sequence). The CDR3 loop is CASSQVASANEQFF. The CDR3 nucleotides read TGTGCCAGCAGCCAAGTCGCTAGTGCCAATGAGCAGTTCTTC.

The CDR3: CASIRSSGNTIYF. CDR3 nucleotide sequence: TGTGCCAGCATCCGGAGCTCTGGAAACACCATATATTTT. The V gene is TRBV28, the J gene TRBJ1-3; unclear D gene. Trimming pared 7 bases from V and 0 bases from J, leaving 7 bases between. Germline CDR1 and CDR2: MDHEN and SYDVKM. This CDR3 spans 13 amino acids.

This clonotype was observed a few times. The chain couples TRBV12-3 or TRBV12-4 to TRBJ1-4; tentative D call: TRBD1 (6 bases). The CDR3 consists of 14 residues. V gave up 3 bases and J gave up 8 bases, with 13 bases separating them. In DNA form, the CDR3 reads TGTGCCAGCAGTTTTGGAGGGGGAGAAGAAAAACTGTTTTTT. Encoded protein: CASSFGGGEEKLFF.

With regard to this clonotype: Germline and junction disagree at one end, which may indicate a read error. The chain links TRBV5-6 to TRBJ1-2; tentative D call: TRBD1 (5 bases). Germline CDR1 is SGHDT and CDR2 is YYEEEE. CDR3 length equals 17 residues. CDR3 coding DNA: TGTGCCAGCAGCTTGGAGGGGCTCGTTCGTCCTAATTATGGCTACACCTTC. This encodes CASSLEGLVRPNYGYTF.

The V and J genes are TRBV28 and TRBJ1-4; D is unclear. V lost 5 bases and J lost 2, with 12 bases in between. CDR3 length equals 15 residues. Looked up from germline, CDR1 is MDHEN and CDR2 is SYDVKM. The DNA for the CDR3 is TGTGCCAGCAGTAGGACGGGTGGGACTAATGAAAAACTGTTTTTT. Amino acid sequence: CASSRTGGTNEKLFF.

This clonotype has only a few counts. The chain recombines TRBV15 with TRBJ2-5, with TRBD1 matching over 8 bases. In germline, CDR1 is LNHNV, CDR2 YYDKDF (reference sequence). The V gene end was trimmed by 1 base and the J gene end by 5 bases; junction bases not matched to a gene: 6. This CDR3 region has 15 residues. The CDR3 here is CATSRGDTGGETQYF. CDR3 sequence (DNA): TGTGCCACCAGCAGAGGGGACACAGGGGGGGAGACCCAGTACTTC.

The chain carries TRBV6-1 and TRBJ1-1; D possibly corresponds to TRBD1 (5 bases). V lost 5 bases to trimming and J lost 4 bases, with 14 bases between them. CDR3 size: 14 residues. Germline V gene data show CDR1 as MNHNS and CDR2 as SASEGT. The CDR3 protein is CASSPGAWATEAFF. CDR3 bases: TGTGCCAGCAGTCCCGGGGCTTGGGCCACTGAAGCTTTCTTT.

Many counts were recorded for this clonotype. The chain uses TRBV28 and TRBJ1-5; possibly TRBD1 for D (6 bases). Germline CDR1 reads MDHEN; CDR2 reads SYDVKM. The V and J ends lost 5 bases and 2 bases respectively, with 19 bases between them. The CDR3 spans 17 residues. The CDR3 DNA follows: TGTGCCAGCAGTGGGTTGGGTCCTCCAGGGGGCAATCAGCCCCAGCATTTT. Its protein is CASSGLGPPGGNQPQHF.

This clonotype has ten or more counts. The chain uses TRBV6-1 and TRBJ2-1; possible D gene TRBD2, 6 bases. The CDR3 has 15 amino acids. From germline, CDR1 is MNHNS and CDR2 SASEGT. Trimming took 5 bases from V and 7 from J, leaving 18 bases between them. In nucleotides, the CDR3 is TGTGCCAGCAGTTGGAAATCGGAGGGAACGAATGAGCAGTTCTTC. This translates into CASSWKSEGTNEQFF.